A single sample is the source of the 25 T cell receptor beta chains below, sequenced in a study of low-dose radiotherapy and immunotherapy resistance in tumors. Time point meaning: before trial treatment. Alpha and beta chains were covered, as first-strand cDNA relied on TRAV- and TRBV-specific primers. It was with a constant-region primer and a V-primer adapter that TCRs were amplified over around 20 PCR cycles. TCRdb reanalysed the reads using MiXCR and keeps one entry per CDR3 protein. The sample holds around 69,000 distinct CDR3 sequences; more than 25% are singletons and the top ten take 11%. Sequencing used PBMCs, obtained before treatment. These receptor sequences come from a female donor with ovarian cancer.

The chain is built from TRBV7-2 and TRBJ2-2, with 8 nucleotides matching TRBD2. Germline lookup yields CDR1 SGHTA and CDR2 FQGNSA. V was clipped by 4 bases and J by 0 bases; unmatched bases: 7. The CDR3 spans 17 residues. CDR3 loop: CASSSGVAGTNTGELFF. The CDR3 DNA sequence: TGTGCCAGCAGCTCCGGAGTAGCGGGGACGAACACCGGGGAGCTGTTTTTT.

This clonotype was observed many times. This sequence joins TRBV7-9 and TRBJ2-2; 7 bases match TRBD2. Per germline, CDR1 SEHNR and CDR2 FQNEAQ (reference sequence). After removal of 1 base from V and 2 bases from J, the junction contained 13 bases not matched to a gene. CDR3 length: 19 residues. The CDR3 DNA reads as TGTGCCAGCAGCTTAGGGCGGGAGTTCTCGACCCCAAACACCGGGGAGCTGTTTTTT. This encodes CASSLGREFSTPNTGELFF.

V and J are TRBV6-1 and TRBJ2-7, with a possible D match to TRBD1 (6 bases). Germline V gene sequence: CDR1 MNHNS, CDR2 SASEGT. The CDR3 spans 13 residues. V gave up 6 bases and J gave up 1 base, with 10 bases separating them. CDR3 sequence (DNA): TGTGCCAGCAGGGGGGCCAATTCCTACGAGCAGTACTTC. Translation: CASRGANSYEQYF.

The rearrangement links TRBV2 to TRBJ2-5; 7 nucleotides line up with TRBD1. The CDR3 consists of 13 residues. Germline V gene sequence: CDR1 SNHLY, CDR2 FYNNEI. Germline trimming cut 5 bases from V and 3 bases from J; bases unmatched to any gene: 3. The CDR3 is CASSKTGKETQYF. CDR3 nucleotide sequence: TGTGCCAGCAGTAAGACAGGGAAAGAGACCCAGTACTTC.

At least ten counts were recorded for this clonotype. The chain links TRBV7-3 to TRBJ2-1; 9 bases line up with TRBD2. CDR3 length: 17 amino acids. Looked up from germline, CDR1 is SGHTA and CDR2 is FQGTGA. V shed 3 bases, J shed 5 bases, and the junction held 11 bases outside the gene matches. The CDR3 protein is CASSFTSLAGRNNEQFF. The CDR3 DNA reads TGTGCCAGCAGCTTCACGTCTCTAGCGGGAAGGAACAATGAGCAGTTCTTC.

CDR3 protein: CASSWTGTGSFHQPQHF. The CDR3, as DNA: TGTGCCAGCAGTTGGACCGGGACAGGATCGTTCCATCAGCCCCAGCATTTT. The chain couples TRBV2 to TRBJ1-5, with TRBD1 matching over 8 bases. Germline-derived CDR1 and CDR2 are SNHLY and FYNNEI. The CDR3 is 17 amino acids. The V and J ends lost 5 bases and 5 bases, in that order; junction bases with no gene match: 14.

CDR3 bases: TGTGCCAGCAGCTTAGTGAGCGGGGGGCCGGGAGAGACCCAGTACTTC. Translating it yields CASSLVSGGPGETQYF. The chain is built from TRBV11-2 and TRBJ2-5, with TRBD2 identical over 9 bases. With V trimmed by 1 base and J by 4 bases, 7 bases remained unmatched. Looked up from germline, CDR1 is SGHAT and CDR2 is FQNNGV. The CDR3 has 16 residues.

The chain carries TRBV6-6 and TRBJ2-1; TRBD1 aligns across 8 bases. Looked up from germline, CDR1 is MNHNY and CDR2 is SVGAGI (reference sequence). The V segment lost 4 bases and the J segment 5 bases; nucleotides outside the gene matches: 7. This CDR3 region has 15 residues. The CDR3 spells CASSFGQGAHNEQFF. DNA for the CDR3: TGTGCCAGCAGTTTCGGACAGGGAGCCCACAATGAGCAGTTCTTC.

This clonotype appeared a few times. A far larger clone lies a single base away; this is likely a read error. V is TRBV26 and J is TRBJ2-7; the D call in the table, TRBD1, was not verified against the DNA. TRBV26 is a pseudogene segment. This CDR3 has 14 residues. The CDR3 nucleotides are TGTGCCAGCACCCCGGGCGGGGGAATATATGAGCAGTACTTC. Residues: CASTPGGGIYEQYF.

The rearrangement uses TRBV4-3 and TRBJ1-5; D gene ambiguous. The CDR3 extends over 16 amino acids. CDR1 is LGHNA, CDR2 YSLEER, per germline. Trimming shortened V by 4 bases and J by 2 bases, and 15 bases separated the two germline ends. The CDR3 coding sequence is TGCGCCAGCAGCCGTGAACGCGTATTCGGCAATCAGCCCCAGCATTTT. Its protein product is CASSRERVFGNQPQHF.

This clonotype was counted many times. The J gene is TRBJ2-3, the V gene TRBV7-2; D call uncertain. This CDR3 has 12 residues. Trimming took 0 bases from V and 11 from J, leaving 9 bases between them. From germline, CDR1 is SGHTA and CDR2 FQGNSA. CDR3 sequence reads: CASSLAYLEQYF. CDR3 sequence (DNA): TGTGCCAGCAGCTTAGCGTATCTGGAGCAGTATTTT.

As to this clonotype: A much larger clone differs from this one at a single base, so this may be a read error. This chain's CDR3 is CTSSTGRGEKLFF. The DNA of the CDR3 is TGTACCAGCTCTACAGGGCGGGGTGAAAAACTGTTTTTT. The chain has TRBV2 and TRBJ1-4, with D perhaps TRBD1 (6 bases). The CDR3 spans 13 residues. CDR1 is SNHLY, CDR2 FYNNEI, per germline.

The rearrangement uses TRBV5-1 and TRBJ2-3; weak D call: TRBD2 (6 bases). The CDR3 runs to 17 residues. Germline CDR1 and CDR2: SGHRS and YFSETQ. The germline V and J ends were trimmed by 4 bases and 1 base, with 19 bases remaining between them. This chain's CDR3 is CASSPMFAGRGTDTQYF. CDR3 nucleotides: TGCGCCAGCAGCCCGATGTTTGCGGGGCGGGGCACAGATACGCAGTATTTT.

This clonotype was counted ten times or more. The rearrangement joins TRBV20-1 to TRBJ1-1; TRBD1 is a possible D gene (6 bases). The CDR3 runs 15 residues. In germline, CDR1 is DFQATT, CDR2 SNEGSKA (reference sequence). Trimming shortened V by 0 bases and J by 1 base, and 12 bases separated the two germline ends. CDR3: CSARDRGRGNTEAFF. CDR3 DNA sequence: TGCAGTGCTAGAGATCGAGGCAGGGGGAACACTGAAGCTTTCTTT.

With respect to this clonotype: A far larger clone differs by one base, so this is likely a read error. The chain links TRBV2 to TRBJ2-7; the match to TRBD1 covers 9 bases. The CDR3 totals 12 residues. In germline, CDR1 is SNHLY, CDR2 FYNNEI. Trimming removed 6 bases from V and 12 bases from J; junction bases left unmatched: 9. CDR3 DNA sequence: TGTGCCAGCAGAACCACAGGGGGCGGCCCGTACTTC. It encodes CASRTTGGGPYF.

The V gene is TRBV28, the J gene TRBJ1-3; D is uncertain. Germline values: CDR1 MDHEN, CDR2 SYDVKM. The CDR3 extends over 15 amino acids. V was clipped by 4 bases and J by 0 bases, with 10 bases between them. CDR3 region: CASSSPGNSGNTIYF. The CDR3 DNA is TGTGCCAGCAGTTCCCCCGGGAACTCTGGAAACACCATATATTTT.

The DNA for the CDR3 is TGTGCCACCAGTGGCCCCCCGGGACAGGGGGCGATTGAGCAGTTCTTC. As protein: CATSGPPGQGAIEQFF. The chain couples TRBV24-1 to TRBJ2-1, with 12 bases lining up with TRBD1. The germline gives CDR1 KGHDR, CDR2 SFDVKD. The junction had 10 bases not matched to a gene; V was cut back by 5 bases and J by 9 bases. The CDR3 totals 16 residues.

This clonotype was recorded many times. CDR3 nucleotides: TGTGCCAGCAGTGGTACTAGCGGGAGGGCAGCAGAGACCCAGTACTTC. Its protein product is CASSGTSGRAAETQYF. The chain employs TRBV2 and TRBJ2-5; 13 bases are a match to TRBD2. The CDR3 is 16 residues long. V shed 4 bases, J shed 4 bases, and the junction held 6 bases outside the gene matches. The germline gives CDR1 SNHLY, CDR2 FYNNEI.

The genes are TRBV2 and TRBJ2-1; 7 bases align to TRBD2. CDR1 and CDR2 (germline): SNHLY, FYNNEI. The CDR3 covers 15 residues. Trimming at V came to 7 bases and at J to 5 bases, leaving 11 bases not matched to a gene. CDR3 residues: CASNLLASSDNEQFF. Here the CDR3 DNA reads TGTGCCAGCAATCTACTAGCGTCGAGCGACAATGAGCAGTTCTTC.

This chain links TRBV11-2 with TRBJ2-2; D remains ambiguous. Germline CDR1 and CDR2: SGHAT and FQNNGV. With 1 base removed from V and 6 bases from J, the gap between germline ends came to 3 bases. This CDR3 comprises 12 residues. CDR3 DNA sequence: TGTGCCAGCAGCTTAGTAGCCGGGGAGCTGTTTTTT. It translates to CASSLVAGELFF.

This clonotype was seen repeatedly, ten times or more. V usage is TRBV24-1 and J usage is TRBJ2-3; unclear D gene. The CDR3 runs 12 residues. Germline lookup yields CDR1 KGHDR and CDR2 SFDVKD. V was shortened by 2 bases and J by 6 bases, with 5 bases between the two germline ends. Here the CDR3 reads CATSDSADTQYF. CDR3 in DNA: TGTGCCACCAGTGATTCAGCGGATACGCAGTATTTT.

This clonotype has ten or more counts. The rearrangement joins TRBV6-2 or TRBV6-3 to TRBJ1-1; no clear D. From germline, CDR1 is MNHEY and CDR2 SVGEGT. V shed 6 bases and J shed 5 bases, with 10 bases lying between them. The CDR3 loop spans 12 amino acids. The CDR3 nucleotides read TGTGCCAGCAGACTGACCTGGACTGAAGCTTTCTTT. Translation: CASRLTWTEAFF.

This CDR3 reads CASSFGIAGPYEQYF. CDR3 coding DNA: TGTGCCAGCAGCTTCGGAATAGCGGGTCCCTACGAGCAGTACTTC. V is TRBV5-6 and J is TRBJ2-7; TRBD2 matches at 7 bases. Per the germline V gene, CDR1 is SGHDT and CDR2 is YYEEEE. Unmatched junction bases numbered 7, after V lost 2 bases and J lost 2 bases. The CDR3 is 15 amino acids.

This clonotype occurred many times. CDR3 in DNA: TGCAGCGTTGCCGCTAGCGGGATCGTTCAAGAGACCCAGTACTTC. This sequence encodes CSVAASGIVQETQYF. The J gene is TRBJ2-5, the V gene TRBV29-1; TRBD2 agrees at 9 bases. With 4 bases clipped from V and 2 bases from J, the junction kept 8 bases outside the gene matches. This CDR3 has 15 amino acids. CDR1 and CDR2 from the germline V gene are SQVTM and ANQGSEA.

The J gene is TRBJ1-2, the V gene TRBV28; 11 nucleotides agree with TRBD1. This CDR3 is 15 amino acids long. V shed 6 bases, J shed 3 bases, and the junction held 6 bases outside the gene matches. Germline CDR1 and CDR2: MDHEN and SYDVKM. The CDR3 here is CASREGQGVYYGYTF. The CDR3 DNA reads TGTGCCAGCAGGGAGGGACAGGGGGTGTACTATGGCTACACCTTC.